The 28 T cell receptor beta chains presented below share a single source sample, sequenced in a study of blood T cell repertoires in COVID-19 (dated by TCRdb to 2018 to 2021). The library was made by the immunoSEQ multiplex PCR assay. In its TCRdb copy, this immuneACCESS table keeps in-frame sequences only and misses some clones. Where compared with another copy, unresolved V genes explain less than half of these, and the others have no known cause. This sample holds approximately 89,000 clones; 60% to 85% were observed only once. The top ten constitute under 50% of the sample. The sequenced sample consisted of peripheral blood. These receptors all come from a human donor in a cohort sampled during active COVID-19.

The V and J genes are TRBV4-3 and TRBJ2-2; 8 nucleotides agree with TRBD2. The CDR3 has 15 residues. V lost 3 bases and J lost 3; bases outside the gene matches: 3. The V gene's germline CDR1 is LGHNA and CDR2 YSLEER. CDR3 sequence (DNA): TGCGCCAGCAGCCACGTCGGGAGGGACACCGGGGAGCTGTTTTTT. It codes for CASSHVGRDTGELFF.

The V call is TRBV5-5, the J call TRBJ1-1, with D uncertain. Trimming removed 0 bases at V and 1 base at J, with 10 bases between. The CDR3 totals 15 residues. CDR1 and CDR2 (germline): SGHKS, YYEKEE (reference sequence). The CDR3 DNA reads TGTGCCAGCAGCTTGGTGGTTTCAGGGAACACTGAAGCTTTCTTT. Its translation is CASSLVVSGNTEAFF.

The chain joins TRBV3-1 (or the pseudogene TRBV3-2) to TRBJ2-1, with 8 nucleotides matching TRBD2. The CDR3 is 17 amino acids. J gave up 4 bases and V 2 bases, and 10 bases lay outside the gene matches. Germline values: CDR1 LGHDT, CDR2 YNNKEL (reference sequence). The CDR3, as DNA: TGTGCCAGCAGCCAATTCAGAGGTAGCGGGACGTACAATGAGCAGTTCTTC. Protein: CASSQFRGSGTYNEQFF.

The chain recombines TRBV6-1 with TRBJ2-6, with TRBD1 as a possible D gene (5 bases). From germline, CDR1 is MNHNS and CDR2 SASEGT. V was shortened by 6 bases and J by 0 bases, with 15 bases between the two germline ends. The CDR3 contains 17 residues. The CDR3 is CASREQVLSSGANVLTF. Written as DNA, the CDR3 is TGTGCCAGCAGAGAACAGGTCCTGAGCTCTGGGGCCAACGTCCTGACTTTC.

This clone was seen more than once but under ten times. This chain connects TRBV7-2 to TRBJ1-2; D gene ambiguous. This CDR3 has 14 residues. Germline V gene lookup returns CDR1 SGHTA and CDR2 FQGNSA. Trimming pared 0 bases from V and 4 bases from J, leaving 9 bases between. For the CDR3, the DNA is TGTGCCAGCAGCTTAGCCGAGGGATCCTATGGCTACACCTTC. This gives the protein CASSLAEGSYGYTF.

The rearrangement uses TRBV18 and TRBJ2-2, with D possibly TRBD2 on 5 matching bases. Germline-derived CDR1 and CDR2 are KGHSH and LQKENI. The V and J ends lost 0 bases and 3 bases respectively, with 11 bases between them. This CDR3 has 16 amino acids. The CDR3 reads CASSPPGVRDTGELFF. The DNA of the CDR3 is TGTGCCAGCTCACCACCCGGGGTGAGGGACACCGGGGAGCTGTTTTTT.

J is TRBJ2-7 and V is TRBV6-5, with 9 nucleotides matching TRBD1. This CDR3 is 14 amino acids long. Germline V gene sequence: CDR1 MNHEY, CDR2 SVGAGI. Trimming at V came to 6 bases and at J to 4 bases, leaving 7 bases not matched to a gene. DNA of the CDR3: TGTGCCAGCAGCCAGGACAGGGGCCGTTACGAGCAGTACTTC. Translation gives CASSQDRGRYEQYF.

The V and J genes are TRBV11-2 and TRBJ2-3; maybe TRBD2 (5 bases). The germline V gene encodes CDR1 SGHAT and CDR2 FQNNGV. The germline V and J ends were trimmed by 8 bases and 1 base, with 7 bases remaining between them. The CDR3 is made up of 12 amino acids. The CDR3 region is CASHGGTDTQYF. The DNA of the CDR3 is TGTGCCAGCCACGGGGGCACAGATACGCAGTATTTT.

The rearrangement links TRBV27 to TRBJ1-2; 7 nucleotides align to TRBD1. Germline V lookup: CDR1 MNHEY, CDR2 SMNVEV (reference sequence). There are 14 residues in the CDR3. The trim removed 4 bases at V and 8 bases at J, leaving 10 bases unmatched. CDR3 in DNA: TGTGCCAGCAGTTGGAAGGGGGCAATTTCAGGCTACACCTTC. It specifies CASSWKGAISGYTF.

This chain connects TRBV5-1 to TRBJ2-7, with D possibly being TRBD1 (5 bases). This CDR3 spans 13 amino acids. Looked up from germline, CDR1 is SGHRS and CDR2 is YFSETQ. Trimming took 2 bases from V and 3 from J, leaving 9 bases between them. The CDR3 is CASSLRGDYEQYF. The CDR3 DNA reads TGCGCCAGCAGCTTAAGGGGTGACTACGAGCAGTACTTC.

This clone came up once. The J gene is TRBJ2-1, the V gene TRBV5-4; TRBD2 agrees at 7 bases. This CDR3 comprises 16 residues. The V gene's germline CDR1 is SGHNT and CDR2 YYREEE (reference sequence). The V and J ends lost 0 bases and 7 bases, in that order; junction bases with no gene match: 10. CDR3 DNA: TGTGCCAGCAGCTTGGGTCTAGCGGTCCTGGGGAATGAGCAGTTCTTC. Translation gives CASSLGLAVLGNEQFF.

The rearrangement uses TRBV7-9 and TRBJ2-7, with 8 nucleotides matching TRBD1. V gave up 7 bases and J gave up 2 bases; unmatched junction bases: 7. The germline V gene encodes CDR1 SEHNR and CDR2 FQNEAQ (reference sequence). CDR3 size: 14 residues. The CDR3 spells CASTSGTGTYEQYF. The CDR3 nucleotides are TGTGCCAGCACCTCTGGGACAGGTACCTACGAGCAGTACTTC.

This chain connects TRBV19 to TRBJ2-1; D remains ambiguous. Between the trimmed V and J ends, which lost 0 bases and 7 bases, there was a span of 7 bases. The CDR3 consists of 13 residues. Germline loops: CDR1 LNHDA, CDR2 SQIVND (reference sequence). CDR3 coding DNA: TGTGCCAGTAGTATAGATTCCGGGAATGAGCAGTTCTTC. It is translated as CASSIDSGNEQFF.

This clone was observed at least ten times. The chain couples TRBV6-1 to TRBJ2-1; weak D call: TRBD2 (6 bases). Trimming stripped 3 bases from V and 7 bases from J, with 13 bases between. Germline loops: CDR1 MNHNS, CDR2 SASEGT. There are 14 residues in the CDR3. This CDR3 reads CASSEEGRRNEQFF. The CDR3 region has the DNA TGTGCCAGCAGTGAGGAGGGTAGGAGGAATGAGCAGTTCTTC.

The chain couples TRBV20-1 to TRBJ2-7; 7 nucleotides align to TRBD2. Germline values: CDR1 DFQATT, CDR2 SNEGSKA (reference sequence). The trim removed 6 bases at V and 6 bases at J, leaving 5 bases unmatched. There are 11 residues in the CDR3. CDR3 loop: CSANSGIEQYF. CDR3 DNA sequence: TGCAGTGCCAACAGCGGGATCGAGCAGTACTTC.

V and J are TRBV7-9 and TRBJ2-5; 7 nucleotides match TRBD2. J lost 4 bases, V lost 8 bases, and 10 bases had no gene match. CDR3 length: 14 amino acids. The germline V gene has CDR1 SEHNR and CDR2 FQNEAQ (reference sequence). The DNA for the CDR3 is TGTGCCAGCCGCCGGGGCGGGGGAACAGAGACCCAGTACTTC. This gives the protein CASRRGGGTETQYF.

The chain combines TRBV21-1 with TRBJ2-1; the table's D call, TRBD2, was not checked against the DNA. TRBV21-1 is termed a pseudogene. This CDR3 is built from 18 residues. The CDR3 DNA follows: TGTGCCAGCAGCAAAGGGGGAGGGACCGGGACTACCTACAATGAGCAGTTCTTC. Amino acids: CASSKGGGTGTTYNEQFF.

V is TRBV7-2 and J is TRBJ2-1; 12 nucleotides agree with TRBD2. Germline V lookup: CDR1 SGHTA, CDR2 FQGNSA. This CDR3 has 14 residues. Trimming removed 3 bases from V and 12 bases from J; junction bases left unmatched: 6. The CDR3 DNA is TGTGCCAGCAGCTTGGCGCTAGCGGGAGGGTGGCAGTTCTTC. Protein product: CASSLALAGGWQFF.

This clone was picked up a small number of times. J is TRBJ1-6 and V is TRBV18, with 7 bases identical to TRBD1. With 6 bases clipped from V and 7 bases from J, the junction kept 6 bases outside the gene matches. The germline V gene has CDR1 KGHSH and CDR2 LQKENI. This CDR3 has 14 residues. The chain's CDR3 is CASSLDRLNSPLHF. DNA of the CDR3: TGTGCCAGCTCCCTGGACAGGTTGAATTCACCCCTCCACTTT.

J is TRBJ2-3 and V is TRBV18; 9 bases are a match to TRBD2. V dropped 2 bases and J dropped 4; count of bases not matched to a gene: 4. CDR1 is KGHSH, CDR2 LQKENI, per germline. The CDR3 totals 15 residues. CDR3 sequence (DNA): TGTGCCAGCTCACCAGTTAGCGGGAGTGCAGATACGCAGTATTTT. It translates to CASSPVSGSADTQYF.

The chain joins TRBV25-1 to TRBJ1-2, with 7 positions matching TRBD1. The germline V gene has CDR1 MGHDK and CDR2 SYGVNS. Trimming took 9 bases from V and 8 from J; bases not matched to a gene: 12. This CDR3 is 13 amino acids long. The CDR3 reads CASRQGSSRGYTF. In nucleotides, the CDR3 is TGTGCCAGTAGACAGGGTTCCTCCAGGGGCTACACCTTC.

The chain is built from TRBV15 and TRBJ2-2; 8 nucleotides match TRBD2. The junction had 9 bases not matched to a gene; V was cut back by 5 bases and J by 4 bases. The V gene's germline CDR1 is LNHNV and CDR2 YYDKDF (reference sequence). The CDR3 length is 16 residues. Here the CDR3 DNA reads TGTGCCACCAGCCGCAGGGGCGGGAGGATCACCGGGGAGCTGTTTTTT. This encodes CATSRRGGRITGELFF.

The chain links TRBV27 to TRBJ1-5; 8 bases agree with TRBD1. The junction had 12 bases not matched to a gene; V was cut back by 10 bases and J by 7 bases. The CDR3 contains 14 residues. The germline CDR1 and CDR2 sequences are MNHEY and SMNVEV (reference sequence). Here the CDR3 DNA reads TGTGCCAACACGACAGGGGCGCGGAACCAGCCCCAGCATTTT. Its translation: CANTTGARNQPQHF.

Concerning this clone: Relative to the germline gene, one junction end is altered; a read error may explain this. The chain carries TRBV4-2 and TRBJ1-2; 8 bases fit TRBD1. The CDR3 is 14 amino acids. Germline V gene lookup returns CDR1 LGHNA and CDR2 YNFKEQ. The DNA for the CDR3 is TGTGCCAGCAGTCAAGATACAGGGGGCTATGGCTACACCTTC. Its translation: CASSQDTGGYGYTF.

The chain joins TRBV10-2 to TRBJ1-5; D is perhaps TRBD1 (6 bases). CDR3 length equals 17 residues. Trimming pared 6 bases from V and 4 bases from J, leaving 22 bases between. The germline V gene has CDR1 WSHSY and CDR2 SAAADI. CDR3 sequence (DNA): TGCGCCAGCAGCTCTGACACGGGGGCGGGGGAAAATCAGCCCCAGCATTTT. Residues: CASSSDTGAGENQPQHF.

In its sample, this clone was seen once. In DNA, the CDR3 is TGTGCCAGCAGCTTGGCATTCGGGGAGCTGTTTTTT. It translates to CASSLAFGELFF. This chain uses TRBV7-2 with TRBJ2-2, with unresolved D. CDR1 SGHTA and CDR2 FQGNSA come from the germline V gene. V lost 3 bases, J lost 7 bases, and 6 bases lay in between. The CDR3 consists of 12 residues.

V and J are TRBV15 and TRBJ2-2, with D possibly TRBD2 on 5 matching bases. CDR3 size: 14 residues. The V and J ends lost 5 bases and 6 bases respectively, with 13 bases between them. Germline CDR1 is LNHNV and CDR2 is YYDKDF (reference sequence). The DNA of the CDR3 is TGTGCCACCAGCGAGGTCTGGGGAGCCGGGGAGCTGTTTTTT. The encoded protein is CATSEVWGAGELFF.

Here the CDR3 reads CASSIQGGVYNEQFF. In nucleotides, the CDR3 is TGTGCCAGTAGTATACAGGGGGGAGTATACAATGAGCAGTTCTTC. The chain carries TRBV19 and TRBJ2-1; a possible D gene is TRBD1 (7 bases). This CDR3 spans 15 amino acids. With 2 bases removed from V and 4 bases from J, the gap between germline ends came to 12 bases. From germline, CDR1 is LNHDA and CDR2 SQIVND (reference sequence). The full variable domain, its missing parts supplied by reference TRBV19 and TRBJ2-1, is DGGITQSPKYLFRKEGQNVTLSCEQNLNHDAMYWYRQDPGQGLRLIYYSQIVNDFQKGDIAEGYSVSREKKESFPLTVTSAQKNPTAFYLCASSIQGGVYNEQFFGPGTRLTVL.